This TCR beta chain was captured by sequencing in a study of CD8 T cells in Susac syndrome. An amount of RNA that ranged from roughly 0.5 to 1 ug was reverse transcribed with random hexamers. TCRdb passed the immunoSEQ multiplex PCR reads through MiXCR, listing each CDR3 protein once. The table records 150,000 to 200,000 distinct CDR3 sequences, 90% to 95% of them present only once. The V gene's germline CDR1 is MDHEN and CDR2 SYDVKM. With 8 bases clipped from V and 7 bases from J, the junction kept 5 bases outside the gene matches. CDR3 length: 12 amino acids. The sequenced sample consisted of CD4+ T cells from PBMCs. The TCR was taken from a human donor in good health. V and J are TRBV28 and TRBJ1-5; 7 nucleotides line up with TRBD1. The CDR3 is CASGQVQQPQHF. The CDR3 coding sequence is TGTGCCAGCGGACAGGTGCAACAGCCCCAGCATTTT. The complete variable domain, with remaining parts taken from reference TRBV28 and TRBJ1-5, reads DVKVTQSSRYLVKRTGEKVFLECVQDMDHENMFWYRQDPGLGLRLIYFSYDVKMKEKGDIPEGYSVSREKKERFSLILESASTNQTSMYLCASGQVQQPQHFGDGTRLSIL.